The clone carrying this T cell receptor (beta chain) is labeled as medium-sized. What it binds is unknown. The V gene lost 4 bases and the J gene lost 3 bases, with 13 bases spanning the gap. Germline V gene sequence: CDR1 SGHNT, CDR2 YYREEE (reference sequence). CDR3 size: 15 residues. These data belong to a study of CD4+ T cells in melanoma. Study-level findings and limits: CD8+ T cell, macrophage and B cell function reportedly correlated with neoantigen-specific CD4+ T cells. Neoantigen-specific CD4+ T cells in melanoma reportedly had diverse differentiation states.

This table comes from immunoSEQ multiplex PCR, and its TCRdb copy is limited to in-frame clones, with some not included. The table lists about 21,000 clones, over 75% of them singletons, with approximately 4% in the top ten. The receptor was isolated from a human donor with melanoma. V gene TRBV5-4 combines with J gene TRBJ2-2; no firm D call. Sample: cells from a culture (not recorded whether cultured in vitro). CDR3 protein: CASSPVMSDTGELFF. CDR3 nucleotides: TGTGCCAGCAGCCCCGTGATGAGCGACACCGGGGAGCTGTTTTTT.